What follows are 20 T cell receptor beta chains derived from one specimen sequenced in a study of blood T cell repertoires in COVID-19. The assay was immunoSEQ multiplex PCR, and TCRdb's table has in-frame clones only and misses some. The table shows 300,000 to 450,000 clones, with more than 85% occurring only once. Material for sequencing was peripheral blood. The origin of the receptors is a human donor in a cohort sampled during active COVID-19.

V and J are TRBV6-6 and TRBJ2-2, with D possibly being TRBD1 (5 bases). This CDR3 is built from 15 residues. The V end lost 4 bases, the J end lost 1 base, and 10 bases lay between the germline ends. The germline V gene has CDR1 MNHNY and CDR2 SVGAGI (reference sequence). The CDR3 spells CASSSYDRNTGELFF. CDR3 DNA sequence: TGTGCCAGCAGTTCCTATGACAGGAACACCGGGGAGCTGTTTTTT.

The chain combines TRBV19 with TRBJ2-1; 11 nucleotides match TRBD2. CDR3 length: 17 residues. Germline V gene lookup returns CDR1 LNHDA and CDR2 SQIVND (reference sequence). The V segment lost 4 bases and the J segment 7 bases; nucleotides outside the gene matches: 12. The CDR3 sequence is CASSRGPSTSGNNEQFF. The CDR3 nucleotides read TGTGCCAGTAGTAGAGGTCCGTCGACTAGCGGGAATAATGAGCAGTTCTTC.

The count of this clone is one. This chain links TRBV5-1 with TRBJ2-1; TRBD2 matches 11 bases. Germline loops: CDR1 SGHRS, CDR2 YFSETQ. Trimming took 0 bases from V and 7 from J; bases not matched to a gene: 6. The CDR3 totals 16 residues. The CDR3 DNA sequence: TGCGCCAGCAGCTTGGAGAATTTAGCGGGAGGGAATGAGCAGTTCTTC. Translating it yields CASSLENLAGGNEQFF.

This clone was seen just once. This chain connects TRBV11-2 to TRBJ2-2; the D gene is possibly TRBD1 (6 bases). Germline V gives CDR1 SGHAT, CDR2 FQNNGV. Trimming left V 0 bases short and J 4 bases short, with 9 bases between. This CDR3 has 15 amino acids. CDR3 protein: CASSLEWGLTGELFF. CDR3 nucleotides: TGTGCCAGCAGCTTAGAGTGGGGGCTCACCGGGGAGCTGTTTTTT. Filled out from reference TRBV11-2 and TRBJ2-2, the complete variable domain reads EAGVAQSPRYKIIEKRQSVAFWCNPISGHATLYWYQQILGQGPKLLIQFQNNGVVDDSQLPKDRFSAERLKGVDSTLKIQPAKLEDSAVYLCASSLEWGLTGELFFGEGSRLTVL.

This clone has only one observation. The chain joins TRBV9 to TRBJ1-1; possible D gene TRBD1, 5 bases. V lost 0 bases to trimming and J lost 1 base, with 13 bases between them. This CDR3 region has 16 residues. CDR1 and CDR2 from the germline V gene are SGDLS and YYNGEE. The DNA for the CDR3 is TGTGCCAGCAGCGTAGAAGACGACAGAAAGAACACTGAAGCTTTCTTT. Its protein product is CASSVEDDRKNTEAFF. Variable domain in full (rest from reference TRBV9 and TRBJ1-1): DSGVTQTPKHLITATGQRVTLRCSPRSGDLSVYWYQQSLDQGLQFLIQYYNGEERAKGNILERFSAQQFPDLHSELNLSSLELGDSALYFCASSVEDDRKNTEAFFGQGTRLTVV.

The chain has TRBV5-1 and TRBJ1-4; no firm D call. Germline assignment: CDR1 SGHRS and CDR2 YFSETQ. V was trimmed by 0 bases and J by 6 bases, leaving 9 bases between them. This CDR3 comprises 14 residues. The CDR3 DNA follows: TGCGCCAGCAGCTTGGAAGCTTTAGATGAAAAACTGTTTTTT. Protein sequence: CASSLEALDEKLFF.

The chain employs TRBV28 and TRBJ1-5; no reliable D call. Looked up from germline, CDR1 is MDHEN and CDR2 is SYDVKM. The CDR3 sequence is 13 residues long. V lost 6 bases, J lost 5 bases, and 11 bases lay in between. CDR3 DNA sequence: TGTGCCAGCAGGATCGACGCGGATCAGCCCCAGCATTTT. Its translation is CASRIDADQPQHF. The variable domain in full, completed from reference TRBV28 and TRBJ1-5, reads DVKVTQSSRYLVKRTGEKVFLECVQDMDHENMFWYRQDPGLGLRLIYFSYDVKMKEKGDIPEGYSVSREKKERFSLILESASTNQTSMYLCASRIDADQPQHFGDGTRLSIL.

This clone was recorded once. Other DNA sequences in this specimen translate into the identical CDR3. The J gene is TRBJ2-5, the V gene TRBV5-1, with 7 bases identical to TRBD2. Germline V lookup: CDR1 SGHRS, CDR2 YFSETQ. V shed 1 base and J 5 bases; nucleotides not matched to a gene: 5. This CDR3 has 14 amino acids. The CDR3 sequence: CASSLSPGGETQYF. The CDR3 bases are TGCGCCAGCAGCTTGTCCCCGGGAGGTGAGACCCAGTACTTC.

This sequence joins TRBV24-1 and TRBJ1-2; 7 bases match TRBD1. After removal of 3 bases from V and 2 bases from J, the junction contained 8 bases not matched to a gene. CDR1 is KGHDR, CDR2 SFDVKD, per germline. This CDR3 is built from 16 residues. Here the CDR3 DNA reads TGTGCCACCAGTGATCCCTACCTACAGGGGAACTATGGCTACACCTTC. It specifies CATSDPYLQGNYGYTF.

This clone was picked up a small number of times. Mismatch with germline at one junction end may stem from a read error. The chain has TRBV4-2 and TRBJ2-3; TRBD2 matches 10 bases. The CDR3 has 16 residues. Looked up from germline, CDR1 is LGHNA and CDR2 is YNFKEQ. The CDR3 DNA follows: TGTGCCAGCAGTCAAGCGGGAGCGGGAGGGGCAGATACGCAGTATTTT. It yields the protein CASSQAGAGGADTQYF.

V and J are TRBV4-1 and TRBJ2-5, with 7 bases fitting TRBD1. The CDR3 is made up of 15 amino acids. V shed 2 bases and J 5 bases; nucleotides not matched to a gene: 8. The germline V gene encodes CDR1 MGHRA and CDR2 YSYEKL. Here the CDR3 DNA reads TGCGCCAGCAGCCAACAAACAGGGGCTGTGGAGACCCAGTACTTC. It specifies CASSQQTGAVETQYF.

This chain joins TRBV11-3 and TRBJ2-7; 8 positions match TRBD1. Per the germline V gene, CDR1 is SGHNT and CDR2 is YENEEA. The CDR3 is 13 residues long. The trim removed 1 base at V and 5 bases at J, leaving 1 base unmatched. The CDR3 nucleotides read TGTGCCAGCAGCTTAGGACAGGGGAACGAGCAGTACTTC. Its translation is CASSLGQGNEQYF.

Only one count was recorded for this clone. CDR3 residues: CASSIKEGLNTEAFF. The CDR3 coding sequence is TGTGCCAGCAGCATAAAGGAGGGATTGAACACTGAAGCTTTCTTT. The chain recombines TRBV6-5 with TRBJ1-1, with D uncertain. The CDR3 loop spans 15 amino acids. V lost 6 bases to trimming and J lost 0 bases, with 14 bases between them. Germline loops: CDR1 MNHEY, CDR2 SVGAGI.

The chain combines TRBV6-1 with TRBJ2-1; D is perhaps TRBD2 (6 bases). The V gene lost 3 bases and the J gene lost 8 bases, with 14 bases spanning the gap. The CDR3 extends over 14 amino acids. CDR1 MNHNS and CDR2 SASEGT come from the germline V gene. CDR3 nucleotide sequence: TGTGCCAGCAGTGAGGGCGGGGAAGTCGATGAGCAGTTCTTC. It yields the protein CASSEGGEVDEQFF.

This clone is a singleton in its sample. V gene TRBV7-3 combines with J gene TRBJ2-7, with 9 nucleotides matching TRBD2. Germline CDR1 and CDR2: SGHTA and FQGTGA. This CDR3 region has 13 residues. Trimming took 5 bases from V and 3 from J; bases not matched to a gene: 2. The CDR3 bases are TGTGCCAGCAGCGCGACTAGCGGCTACGAGCAGTACTTC. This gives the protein CASSATSGYEQYF.

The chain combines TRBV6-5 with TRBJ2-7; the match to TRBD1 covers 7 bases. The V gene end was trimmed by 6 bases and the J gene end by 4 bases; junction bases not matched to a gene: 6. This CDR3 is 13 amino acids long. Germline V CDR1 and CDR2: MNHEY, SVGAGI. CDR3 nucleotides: TGTGCCAGCAGCAAGGGACAGCATTACGAGCAGTACTTC. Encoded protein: CASSKGQHYEQYF.

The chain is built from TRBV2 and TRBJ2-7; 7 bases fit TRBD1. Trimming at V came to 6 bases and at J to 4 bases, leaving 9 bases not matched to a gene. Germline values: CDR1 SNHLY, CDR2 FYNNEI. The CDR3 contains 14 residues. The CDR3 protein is CASRSRDSYYEQYF. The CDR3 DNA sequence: TGTGCCAGCAGGTCCCGGGACAGTTATTACGAGCAGTACTTC.

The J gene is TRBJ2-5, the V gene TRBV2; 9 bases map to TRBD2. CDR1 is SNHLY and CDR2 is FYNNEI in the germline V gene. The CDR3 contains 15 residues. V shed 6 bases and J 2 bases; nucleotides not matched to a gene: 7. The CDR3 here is CASRRLAGSQETQYF. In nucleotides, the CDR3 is TGTGCCAGCAGACGGCTAGCGGGGAGTCAAGAGACCCAGTACTTC.

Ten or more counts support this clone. The CDR3 here is CASSFLDRTGYGYTF. CDR3 bases: TGTGCCAGCAGCTTCTTAGATCGGACGGGATATGGCTACACCTTC. V gene TRBV7-6 combines with J gene TRBJ1-2; D gene ambiguous. Trimming shortened V by 3 bases and J by 5 bases, and 16 bases separated the two germline ends. Looked up from germline, CDR1 is SGHVS and CDR2 is FNYEAQ. The CDR3 covers 15 residues.

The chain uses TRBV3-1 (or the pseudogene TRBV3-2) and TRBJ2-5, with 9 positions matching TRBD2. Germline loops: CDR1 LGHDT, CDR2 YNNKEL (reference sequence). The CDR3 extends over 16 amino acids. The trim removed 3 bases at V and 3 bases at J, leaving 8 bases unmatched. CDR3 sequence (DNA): TGTGCCAGCAGCCATCCCCCGGGACTAGCAGAAGAGACCCAGTACTTC. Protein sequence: CASSHPPGLAEETQYF.